This is a list of T cell receptor beta chains from one sample in a study of blood T cell repertoires in COVID-19. Sequencing used immunoSEQ multiplex PCR; TCRdb keeps in-frame clones, though not all of them. The table lists approximately 12,000 clones, 88% of them singletons. Sample: peripheral blood. The receptors here all came from a human donor in a cohort sampled during active COVID-19. The CDR3 runs from the conserved cysteine through the conserved F or W. The D gene is left open where the match is weak. Clone size is not always given. Where it is, it says once, few, many or a class for expanded clones.

v_call	j_call	clone_size	d_call	cdr3_nt	cdr3_aa
TRBV7-3	TRBJ1-2	once	TRBD1	TGTGCCAGCAGCTTAACGGGGACAGAGAGCCTAGCTAACTATGGCTACACCTTC	CASSLTGTESLANYGYTF
TRBV7-2	TRBJ2-7	NA	TRBD2	TGTGCCAGCAGTCAGGGACTAGCGGGGACTTACGAGCAGTACTTC	CASSQGLAGTYEQYF
TRBV5-6	TRBJ2-7	NA	NA	TGTGCCAGCAGCCTCGTGGCAGGGGTCTACGAGCAGTACTTC	CASSLVAGVYEQYF
TRBV5-1	TRBJ2-7	NA	NA	TGCGCCAGCAGCTCCGGACAGATCTACGAGCAGTACTTC	CASSSGQIYEQYF
TRBV29-1	TRBJ2-7	NA	NA	TGCAGCGTTACAACCAGGGGTCGCGAGCAGTACTTC	CSVTTRGREQYF
TRBV27	TRBJ2-7	NA	NA	TGTGCCAGCAGTTTGTTACCGGTCTACGAGCAGTACTTC	CASSLLPVYEQYF
TRBV5-1	TRBJ2-3	NA	NA	TGCGCCAGCAGCTCAACGGATAGGAGAACAGATACGCAGTATTTT	CASSSTDRRTDTQYF
TRBV5-3	TRBJ2-5	NA	TRBD2	TGTGCCAGAAGCTTCATTCGGGGGGAGGGTCAAGAGACCCAGTACTTC	CARSFIRGEGQETQYF
TRBV29-1	TRBJ2-5	NA	TRBD2	TGCAGCGCCGGGACTAGCGGGGGGGCGGGTCGGACCCAGTACTTC	CSAGTSGGAGRTQYF
TRBV3-1/TRBV3-2	TRBJ1-2	NA	TRBD1	TGTGCCAGCAGCCGAGGTTCTGACAGGGGATCTAACTATGGCTACACCTTC	CASSRGSDRGSNYGYTF
TRBV18	TRBJ1-6	NA	NA	TGTGCCAGCTCAGTTAACCGGGACACGGAGACCTATAATTCACCCCTCCACTTT	CASSVNRDTETYNSPLHF
TRBV6-2/TRBV6-3	TRBJ2-1	NA	NA	TGTGCCAGCAGTTATCGCGGGGAGCAGTTCTTC	CASSYRGEQFF
TRBV5-8	TRBJ1-2	few	TRBD1	TGTGCCAGCAGCCTGACAGGGGCCTATGGCTACACCTTC	CASSLTGAYGYTF
TRBV2	TRBJ1-2	NA	TRBD1	TGTGCCAGCGGGACAGTCTATGGCTACACCTTC	CASGTVYGYTF
TRBV6-5	TRBJ2-1	few	NA	TGTGCCAGCAGTTTAACAGGGTATACTGAGCAGTTCTTC	CASSLTGYTEQFF
TRBV28	TRBJ1-4	once	NA	TGTGCCAGCGTCGGCAGCGACGCAACTAATGAAAAACTGTTTTTT	CASVGSDATNEKLFF
TRBV6-4	TRBJ2-1	NA	NA	TGTGCCAGCAGTAAAACAGCCGACTCCTACAATGAGCAGTTCTTC	CASSKTADSYNEQFF
TRBV7-2	TRBJ2-3	NA	NA	TGTGCCAGCAGCGTTACTCGAGGTAGCACAGATACGCAGTATTTT	CASSVTRGSTDTQYF
TRBV10-2	TRBJ2-1	NA	NA	TGCGCCAGCAGTACTGGACAGTACAATGAGCAGTTCTTC	CASSTGQYNEQFF
TRBV7-8	TRBJ2-1	NA	NA	TGTGCCAGCAGCTTAGACAGGGCTTACAATGAGCAGTTCTTC	CASSLDRAYNEQFF
TRBV9	TRBJ2-1	NA	TRBD2	TGTGCCAGCAGCGTAGTGTCGCAGGGAGGGGATGAGCAGTTCTTC	CASSVVSQGGDEQFF
TRBV15	TRBJ2-3	NA	NA	TGTGCCACCAACTCCCCCCTCGGGGGTAGCACAGATACGCAGTATTTT	CATNSPLGGSTDTQYF
TRBV6-5	TRBJ2-5	NA	NA	TGTGCCAGCAGCAGAACGGAGCAAGAGACCCAGTACTTC	CASSRTEQETQYF
TRBV2	TRBJ1-4	NA	TRBD1	TGTGCCAGCTGGGACAGGGGGTCAACTAATGAAAAACTGTTTTTT	CASWDRGSTNEKLFF
TRBV6-6	TRBJ2-3	once	NA	TGTGCCAGCAGTTACCTCGGAGATACGCAGTATTTT	CASSYLGDTQYF
TRBV6-4	TRBJ2-3	NA	TRBD2	TGTGCCAGCAGGTGGGGGGGGGAGGCAGATACGCAGTATTTT	CASRWGGEADTQYF
TRBV6-1	TRBJ1-1	NA	NA	TGTGCCAGCAGTGAAGTGTCGGACGGGATAGGGACTGAAGCTTTCTTT	CASSEVSDGIGTEAFF
TRBV27	TRBJ2-3	NA	NA	TGTGCCAGCAGTTTATCGGTTGAGGGCCCAACACGCACAGATACGCAGTATTTT	CASSLSVEGPTRTDTQYF
TRBV7-8	TRBJ2-1	NA	TRBD2	TGTGCCAGCAGCCCACACGGGGGAGCGGGGGTCTACAATGAGCAGTTCTTC	CASSPHGGAGVYNEQFF
TRBV6-5	TRBJ1-3	NA	TRBD1	TGTGCCAGCAGCCAAGGGGGCGGAAACACCATATATTTT	CASSQGGGNTIYF
TRBV5-4	TRBJ2-3	NA	TRBD2	TGTGCCAGCGGGAAGGAATCTAGCGGAGATACGCAGTATTTT	CASGKESSGDTQYF
TRBV29-1	TRBJ2-7	NA	NA	TGCAGCGTTGAAGTATTGGGGGCCGGCTACGAGCAGTACTTC	CSVEVLGAGYEQYF
TRBV2	TRBJ2-1	NA	NA	TGTGCCAGCAGTGAAGTAGGGGCTAGCTCCTACAATGAGCAGTTCTTC	CASSEVGASSYNEQFF
TRBV27	TRBJ2-1	NA	NA	TGTGCCAGCGCCCGATGGGCAGGTGAGCAGTTCTTC	CASARWAGEQFF
TRBV2	TRBJ1-5	NA	TRBD1	TGTGCCAGCCAGGGGGATAGCAATCAGCCCCAGCATTTT	CASQGDSNQPQHF
TRBV6-2/TRBV6-3	TRBJ2-7	NA	TRBD1	TGTGCCAGCAGTTATTCCGGGACAGGGGACTACGAGCAGTACTTC	CASSYSGTGDYEQYF
TRBV10-3	TRBJ1-2	once	NA	TGTGCCATCGGGGAACAGGCCTATGGCTACACCTTC	CAIGEQAYGYTF
TRBV5-1	TRBJ2-2	NA	NA	TGCGCCAGCAGCTTGGCCGGGACTACCGGGGAGCTGTTTTTT	CASSLAGTTGELFF
TRBV19	TRBJ1-5	NA	NA	TGTGCCAGTAGTATGGCCGGGTCTAATCAGCCCCAGCATTTT	CASSMAGSNQPQHF
TRBV20-1	TRBJ2-4	NA	NA	TGCAGTGCTAGTCGCGGACTGGGGGGAAGAAACATTCAGTACTTC	CSASRGLGGRNIQYF
TRBV7-2	TRBJ1-5	NA	NA	TGTGCCAGCAGCTTCACGCCGGGGGGTTTTGAGCCCCAGCATTTT	CASSFTPGGFEPQHF
TRBV4-2	TRBJ1-3	NA	NA	TGTGCCAGCAGCCGGCTACGGGGGTTCCTCTCTGGAAACACCATATATTTT	CASSRLRGFLSGNTIYF
TRBV6-1	TRBJ2-2	NA	NA	TGTGCCAGCAGTGAAGGGAGACAGTGGAACACCGGGGAGCTGTTTTTT	CASSEGRQWNTGELFF
TRBV6-1	TRBJ1-5	NA	NA	TGTGCCAGCAGTGAACTAGGACGGGGGAATCAGCCCCAGCATTTT	CASSELGRGNQPQHF
TRBV5-6	TRBJ1-6	NA	TRBD1	TGTGCCAGCAGCGTATCGGGGACAGAAACCGCACCCCTCCACTTT	CASSVSGTETAPLHF
TRBV4-2	TRBJ2-1	NA	TRBD2	TGTGCCAGCAGCCAGGTAGACTCTAGCGGGGAGCAGTTCTTC	CASSQVDSSGEQFF
TRBV27	TRBJ2-5	NA	TRBD1	TGTGCCAGCCGCTGGGCAGGGGGTTTAGAGACCCAGTACTTC	CASRWAGGLETQYF
TRBV7-2	TRBJ2-7	NA	NA	TGTGCCAGCAGCCCGAGCTCCTACGAGCAGTACTTC	CASSPSSYEQYF
TRBV11-2	TRBJ1-5	NA	NA	TGTGCCAGCAGCCTCGGACAGAGGGGTGAGCCCCAGCATTTT	CASSLGQRGEPQHF